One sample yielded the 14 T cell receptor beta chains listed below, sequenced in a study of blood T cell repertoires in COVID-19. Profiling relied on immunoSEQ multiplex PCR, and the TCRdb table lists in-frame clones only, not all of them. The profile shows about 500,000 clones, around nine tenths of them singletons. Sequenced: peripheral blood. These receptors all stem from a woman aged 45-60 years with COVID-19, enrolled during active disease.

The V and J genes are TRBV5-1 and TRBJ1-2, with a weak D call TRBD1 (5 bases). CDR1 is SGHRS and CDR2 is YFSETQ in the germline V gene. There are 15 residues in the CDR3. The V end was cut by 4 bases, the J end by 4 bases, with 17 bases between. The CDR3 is CASSQDNPLSYGYTF. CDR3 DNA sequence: TGCGCCAGCAGCCAGGACAATCCGCTGTCCTATGGCTACACCTTC. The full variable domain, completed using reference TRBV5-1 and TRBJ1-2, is KAGVTQTPRYLIKTRGQQVTLSCSPISGHRSVSWYQQTPGQGLQFLFEYFSETQRNKGNFPGRFSGRQFSNSRSEMNVSTLELGDSALYLCASSQDNPLSYGYTFGSGTRLTVV.

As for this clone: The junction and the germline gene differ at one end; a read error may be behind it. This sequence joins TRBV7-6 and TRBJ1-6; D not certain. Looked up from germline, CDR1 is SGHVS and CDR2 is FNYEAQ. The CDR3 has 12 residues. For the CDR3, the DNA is TGTGCCAGCAGCTTAGCTAATTCAGCCCTCCACTTT. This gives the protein CASSLANSALHF.

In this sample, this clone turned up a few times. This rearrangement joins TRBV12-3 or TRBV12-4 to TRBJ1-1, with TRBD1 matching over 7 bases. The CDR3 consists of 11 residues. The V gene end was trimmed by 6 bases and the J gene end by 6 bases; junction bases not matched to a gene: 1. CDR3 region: CASRDRSEAFF. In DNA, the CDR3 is TGTGCCAGCAGGGACAGGTCTGAAGCTTTCTTT.

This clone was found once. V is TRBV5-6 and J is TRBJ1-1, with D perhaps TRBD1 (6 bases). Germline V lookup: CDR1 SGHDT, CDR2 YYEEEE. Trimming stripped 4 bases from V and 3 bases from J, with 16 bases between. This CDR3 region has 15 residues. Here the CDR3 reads CASSHGLTGHTEAFF. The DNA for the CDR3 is TGTGCCAGCAGCCATGGACTGACAGGCCACACTGAAGCTTTCTTT.

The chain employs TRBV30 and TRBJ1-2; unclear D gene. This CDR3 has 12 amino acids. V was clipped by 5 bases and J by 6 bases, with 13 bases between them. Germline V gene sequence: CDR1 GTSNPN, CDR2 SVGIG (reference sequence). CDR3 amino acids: CAWGWSSDGYTF. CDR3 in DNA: TGTGCCTGGGGATGGAGCTCGGATGGCTACACCTTC.

CDR3 nucleotides: TGTGCCAGTAGTACAGGACAGGGGAACCCCTTAAGCAATCAGCCCCAGCATTTT. Its protein product is CASSTGQGNPLSNQPQHF. This rearrangement joins TRBV19 to TRBJ1-5, with TRBD1 matching 9 bases. Germline V CDR1 and CDR2: LNHDA, SQIVND (reference sequence). J was trimmed by 1 base and V by 4 bases; bases with no gene match: 11. There are 18 residues in the CDR3.

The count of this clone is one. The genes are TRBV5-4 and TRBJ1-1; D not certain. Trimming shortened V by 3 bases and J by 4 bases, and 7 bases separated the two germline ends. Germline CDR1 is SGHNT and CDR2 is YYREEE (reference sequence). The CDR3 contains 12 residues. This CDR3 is CASSSRSTEAFF. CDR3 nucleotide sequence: TGTGCCAGCAGCTCTCGGAGCACTGAAGCTTTCTTT.

For the CDR3, the DNA is TGTGCCAGCAGCTTCTGGGCTTCCGGGGCCAACGTCCTGACTTTC. It is translated as CASSFWASGANVLTF. The genes are TRBV5-6 and TRBJ2-6; D is ambiguous. The length of the CDR3 is 15 residues. Germline V gene lookup returns CDR1 SGHDT and CDR2 YYEEEE. Trimming took 2 bases from V and 4 from J, leaving 10 bases between them.

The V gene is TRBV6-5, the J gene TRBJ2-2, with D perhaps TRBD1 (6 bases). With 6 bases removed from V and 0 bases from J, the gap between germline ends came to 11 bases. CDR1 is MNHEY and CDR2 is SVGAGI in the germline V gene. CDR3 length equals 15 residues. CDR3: CASRIQGTNTGELFF. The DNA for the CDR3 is TGTGCCAGCAGGATACAGGGCACGAACACCGGGGAGCTGTTTTTT.

The CDR3 bases are TGTGCCAGCAGCTCGGGACTAGCGATGGACGAGCAGTACTTC. Protein: CASSSGLAMDEQYF. The chain has TRBV5-6 and TRBJ2-7, with 10 bases fitting TRBD2. The CDR3 spans 14 residues. The V and J ends lost 3 bases and 5 bases, in that order; junction bases with no gene match: 5. Germline lookup yields CDR1 SGHDT and CDR2 YYEEEE.

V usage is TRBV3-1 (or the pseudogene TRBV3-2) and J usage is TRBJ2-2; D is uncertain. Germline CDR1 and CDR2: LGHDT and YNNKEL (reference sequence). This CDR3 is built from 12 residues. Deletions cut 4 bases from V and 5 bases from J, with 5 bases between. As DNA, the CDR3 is TGTGCCAGCAGCCCTGTGACCGGGGAGCTGTTTTTT. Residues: CASSPVTGELFF.

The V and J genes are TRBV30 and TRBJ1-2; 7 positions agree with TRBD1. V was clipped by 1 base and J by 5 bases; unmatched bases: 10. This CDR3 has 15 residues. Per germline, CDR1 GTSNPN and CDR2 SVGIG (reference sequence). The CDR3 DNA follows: TGTGCCTGGAGTGGGTCAGGGGGGAAAACTTATGGCTACACCTTC. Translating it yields CAWSGSGGKTYGYTF.

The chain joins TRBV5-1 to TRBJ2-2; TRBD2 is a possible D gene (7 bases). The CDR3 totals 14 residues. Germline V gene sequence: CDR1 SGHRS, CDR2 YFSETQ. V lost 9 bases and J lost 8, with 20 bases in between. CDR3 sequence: CANRVLAASGELFF. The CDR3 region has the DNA TGCGCCAACAGGGTCCTAGCGGCCTCTGGGGAGCTGTTTTTT.

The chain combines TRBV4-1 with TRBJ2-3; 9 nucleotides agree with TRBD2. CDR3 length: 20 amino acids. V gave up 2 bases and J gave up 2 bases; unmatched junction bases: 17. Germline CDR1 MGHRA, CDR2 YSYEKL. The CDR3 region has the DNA TGCGCCAGCAGCCAATCAATGCGCGGGGAAACTAGCGGGTACACAGATACGCAGTATTTT. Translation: CASSQSMRGETSGYTDTQYF.